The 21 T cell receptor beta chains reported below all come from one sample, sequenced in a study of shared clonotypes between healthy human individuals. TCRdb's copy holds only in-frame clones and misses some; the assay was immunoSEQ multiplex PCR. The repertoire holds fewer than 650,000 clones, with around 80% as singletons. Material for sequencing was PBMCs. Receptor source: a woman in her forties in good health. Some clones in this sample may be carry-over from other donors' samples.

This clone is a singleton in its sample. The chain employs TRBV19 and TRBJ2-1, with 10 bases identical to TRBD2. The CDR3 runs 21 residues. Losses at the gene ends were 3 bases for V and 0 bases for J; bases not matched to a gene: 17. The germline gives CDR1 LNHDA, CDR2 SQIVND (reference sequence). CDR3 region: CASSIPQLAGRTSTSYNEQFF. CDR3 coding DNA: TGTGCCAGTAGTATCCCCCAACTAGCGGGACGGACCAGCACCTCCTACAATGAGCAGTTCTTC.

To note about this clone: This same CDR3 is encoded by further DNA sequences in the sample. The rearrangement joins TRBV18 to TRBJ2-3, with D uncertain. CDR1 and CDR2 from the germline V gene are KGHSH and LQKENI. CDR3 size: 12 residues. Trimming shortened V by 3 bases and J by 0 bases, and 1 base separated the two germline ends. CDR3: CASSPSTDTQYF. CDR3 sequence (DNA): TGTGCCAGCTCACCTAGCACAGATACGCAGTATTTT.

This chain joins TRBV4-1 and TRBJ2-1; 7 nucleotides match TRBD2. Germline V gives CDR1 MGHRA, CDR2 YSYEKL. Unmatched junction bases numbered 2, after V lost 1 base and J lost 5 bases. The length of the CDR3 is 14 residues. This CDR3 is CASSQGLADNEQFF. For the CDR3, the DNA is TGCGCCAGCAGCCAAGGGCTAGCGGACAATGAGCAGTTCTTC.

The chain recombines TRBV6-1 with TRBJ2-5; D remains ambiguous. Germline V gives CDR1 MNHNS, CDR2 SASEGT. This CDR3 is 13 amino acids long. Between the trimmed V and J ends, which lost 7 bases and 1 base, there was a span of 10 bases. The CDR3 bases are TGTGCCAGCACCTTGACTCTCCAAGAGACCCAGTACTTC. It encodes CASTLTLQETQYF.

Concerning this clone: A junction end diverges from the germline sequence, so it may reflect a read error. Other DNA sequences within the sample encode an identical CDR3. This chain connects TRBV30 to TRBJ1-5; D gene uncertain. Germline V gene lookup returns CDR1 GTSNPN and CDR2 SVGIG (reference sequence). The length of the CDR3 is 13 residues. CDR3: CAWSNGVNQPQHF. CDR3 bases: TGTGCCTGGAGTAACGGAGTAAATCAGCCCCAGCACTTT.

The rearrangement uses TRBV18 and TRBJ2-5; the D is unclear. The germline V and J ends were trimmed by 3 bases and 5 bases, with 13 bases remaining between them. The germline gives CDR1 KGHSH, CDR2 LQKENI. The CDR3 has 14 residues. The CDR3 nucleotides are TGTGCCAGCTCACCTAACCCAATGTGGGAGACCCAGTACTTC. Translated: CASSPNPMWETQYF.

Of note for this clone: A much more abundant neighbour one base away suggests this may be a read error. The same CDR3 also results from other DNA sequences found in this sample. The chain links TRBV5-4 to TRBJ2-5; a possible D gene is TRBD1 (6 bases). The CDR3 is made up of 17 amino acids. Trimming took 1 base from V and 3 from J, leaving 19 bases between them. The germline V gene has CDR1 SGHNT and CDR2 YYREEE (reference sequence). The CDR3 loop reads CASSLNGRGSLKETQYF. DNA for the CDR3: TGTGCCAGCAGCTTGAACGGCAGGGGAAGTCTTAAAGAGACCCAGTACTTC.

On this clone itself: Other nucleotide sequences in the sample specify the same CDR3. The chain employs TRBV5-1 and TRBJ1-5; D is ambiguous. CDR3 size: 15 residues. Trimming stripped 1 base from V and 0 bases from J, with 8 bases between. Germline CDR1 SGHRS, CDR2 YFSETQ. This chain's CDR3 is CASSLLGYSNQPQHF. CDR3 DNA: TGCGCCAGCAGCTTGTTGGGGTATAGCAATCAGCCCCAGCATTTT. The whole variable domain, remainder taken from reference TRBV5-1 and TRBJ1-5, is KAGVTQTPRYLIKTRGQQVTLSCSPISGHRSVSWYQQTPGQGLQFLFEYFSETQRNKGNFPGRFSGRQFSNSRSEMNVSTLELGDSALYLCASSLLGYSNQPQHFGDGTRLSIL.

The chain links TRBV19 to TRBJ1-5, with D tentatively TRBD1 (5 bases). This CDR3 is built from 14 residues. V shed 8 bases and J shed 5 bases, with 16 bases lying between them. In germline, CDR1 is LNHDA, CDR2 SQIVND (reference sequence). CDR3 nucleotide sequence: TGTGCCAGTCGGCCGGGGGAGTGGGATCAGCCCCAGCATTTT. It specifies CASRPGEWDQPQHF.

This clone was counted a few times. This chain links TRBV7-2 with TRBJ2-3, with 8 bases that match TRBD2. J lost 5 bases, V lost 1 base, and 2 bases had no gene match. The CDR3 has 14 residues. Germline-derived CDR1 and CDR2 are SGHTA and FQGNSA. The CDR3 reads CASSLVRGGDTQYF. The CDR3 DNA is TGTGCCAGCAGCTTAGTCCGGGGGGGAGATACGCAGTATTTT.

This CDR3 reads CASSPHGPGEQYF. The CDR3 region has the DNA TGTGCCAGCAGCCCTCATGGGCCGGGTGAGCAGTACTTC. This rearrangement joins TRBV7-7 to TRBJ2-7; D gene uncertain. This CDR3 region has 13 residues. Germline CDR1 and CDR2: SSHAT and FNYEAQ (reference sequence). V was clipped by 5 bases and J by 7 bases, with 15 bases between them.

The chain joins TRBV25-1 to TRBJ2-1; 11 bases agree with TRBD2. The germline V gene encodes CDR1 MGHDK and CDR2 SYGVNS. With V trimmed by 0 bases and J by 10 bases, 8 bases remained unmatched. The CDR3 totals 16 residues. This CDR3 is CASSEYILAGVQEQFF. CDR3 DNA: TGTGCCAGCAGTGAATATATACTAGCGGGAGTACAGGAGCAGTTCTTC.

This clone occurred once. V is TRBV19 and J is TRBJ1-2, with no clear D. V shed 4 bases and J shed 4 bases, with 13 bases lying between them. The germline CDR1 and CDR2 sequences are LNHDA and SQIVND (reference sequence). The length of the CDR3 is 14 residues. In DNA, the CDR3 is TGTGCCAGTAGTACCTCGACGGAGTTCTATGGCTACACCTTC. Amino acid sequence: CASSTSTEFYGYTF. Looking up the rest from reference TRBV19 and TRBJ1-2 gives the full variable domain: DGGITQSPKYLFRKEGQNVTLSCEQNLNHDAMYWYRQDPGQGLRLIYYSQIVNDFQKGDIAEGYSVSREKKESFPLTVTSAQKNPTAFYLCASSTSTEFYGYTFGSGTRLTVV.

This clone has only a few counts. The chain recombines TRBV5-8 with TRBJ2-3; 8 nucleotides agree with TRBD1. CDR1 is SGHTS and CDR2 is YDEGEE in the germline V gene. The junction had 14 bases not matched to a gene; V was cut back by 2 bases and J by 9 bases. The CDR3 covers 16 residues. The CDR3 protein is CASSFTQPYRTGTQYF. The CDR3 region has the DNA TGTGCCAGCAGCTTTACCCAGCCGTATCGGACAGGGACGCAGTATTTT.

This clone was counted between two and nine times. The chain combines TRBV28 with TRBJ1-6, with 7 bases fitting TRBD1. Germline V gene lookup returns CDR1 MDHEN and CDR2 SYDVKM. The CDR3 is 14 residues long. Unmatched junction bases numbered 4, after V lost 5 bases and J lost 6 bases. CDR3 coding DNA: TGTGCCAGCAGTCAGGGGGGGGGTAATTCACCCCTCCACTTT. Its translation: CASSQGGGNSPLHF.

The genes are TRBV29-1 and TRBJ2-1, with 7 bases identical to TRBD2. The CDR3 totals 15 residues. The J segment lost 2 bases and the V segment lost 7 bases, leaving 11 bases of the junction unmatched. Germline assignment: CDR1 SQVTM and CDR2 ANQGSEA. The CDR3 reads CSAAAGTTTYNEQFF. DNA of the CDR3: TGCAGCGCCGCCGCCGGGACTACAACCTACAATGAGCAGTTCTTC.

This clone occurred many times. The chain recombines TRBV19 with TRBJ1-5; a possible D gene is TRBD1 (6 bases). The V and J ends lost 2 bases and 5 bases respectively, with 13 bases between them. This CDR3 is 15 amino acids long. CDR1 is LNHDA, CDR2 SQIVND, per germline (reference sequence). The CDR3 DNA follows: TGTGCCAGTAGTATAAGGGGGGGTCCGGATCAGCCCCAGCATTTT. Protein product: CASSIRGGPDQPQHF.

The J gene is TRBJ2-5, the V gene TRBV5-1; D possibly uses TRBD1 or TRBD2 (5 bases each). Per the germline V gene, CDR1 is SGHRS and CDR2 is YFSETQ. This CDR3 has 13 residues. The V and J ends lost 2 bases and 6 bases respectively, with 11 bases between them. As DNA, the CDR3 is TGCGCCAGCAGCTTAATGGGACGGCAGACCCAGTACTTC. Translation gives CASSLMGRQTQYF. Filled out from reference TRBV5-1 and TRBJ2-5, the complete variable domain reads KAGVTQTPRYLIKTRGQQVTLSCSPISGHRSVSWYQQTPGQGLQFLFEYFSETQRNKGNFPGRFSGRQFSNSRSEMNVSTLELGDSALYLCASSLMGRQTQYFGPGTRLLVL.

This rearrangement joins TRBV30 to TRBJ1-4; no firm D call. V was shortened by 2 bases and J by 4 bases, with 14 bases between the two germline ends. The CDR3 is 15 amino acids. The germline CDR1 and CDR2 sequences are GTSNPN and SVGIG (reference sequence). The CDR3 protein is CAWSSGTAYNEKLFF. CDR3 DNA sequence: TGTGCCTGGAGTTCCGGCACGGCTTATAATGAAAAACTGTTTTTT.

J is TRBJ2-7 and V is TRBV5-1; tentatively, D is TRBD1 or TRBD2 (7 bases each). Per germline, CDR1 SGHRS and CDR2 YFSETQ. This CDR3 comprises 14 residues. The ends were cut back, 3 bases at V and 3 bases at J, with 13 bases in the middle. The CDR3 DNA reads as TGCGCCAGCAGCTGGGAGGGACAGAACTACGAGCAGTACTTC. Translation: CASSWEGQNYEQYF.

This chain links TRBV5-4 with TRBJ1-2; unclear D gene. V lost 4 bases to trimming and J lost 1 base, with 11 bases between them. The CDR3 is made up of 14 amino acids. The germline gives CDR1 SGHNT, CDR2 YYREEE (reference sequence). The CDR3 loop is CASSRDNGNYGYTF. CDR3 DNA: TGTGCCAGCAGCCGTGACAACGGTAACTATGGCTACACCTTC.